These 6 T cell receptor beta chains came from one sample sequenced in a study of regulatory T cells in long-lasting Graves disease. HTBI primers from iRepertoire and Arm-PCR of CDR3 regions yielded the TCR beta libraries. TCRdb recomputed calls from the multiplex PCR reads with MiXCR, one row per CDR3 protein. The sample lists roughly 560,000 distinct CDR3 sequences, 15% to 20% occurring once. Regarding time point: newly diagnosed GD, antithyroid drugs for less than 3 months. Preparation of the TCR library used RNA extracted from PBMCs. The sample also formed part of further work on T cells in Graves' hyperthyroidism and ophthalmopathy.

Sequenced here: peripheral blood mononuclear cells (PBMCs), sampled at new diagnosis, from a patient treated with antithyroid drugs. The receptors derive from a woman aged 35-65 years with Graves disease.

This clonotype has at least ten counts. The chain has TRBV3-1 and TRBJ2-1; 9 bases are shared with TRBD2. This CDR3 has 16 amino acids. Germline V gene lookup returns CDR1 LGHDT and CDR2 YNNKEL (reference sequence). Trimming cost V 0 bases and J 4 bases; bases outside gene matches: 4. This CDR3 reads CASSQEKAGGYNEQFF. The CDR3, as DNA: TGTGCCAGCAGCCAAGAGAAGGCGGGGGGGTACAATGAGCAGTTCTTC.

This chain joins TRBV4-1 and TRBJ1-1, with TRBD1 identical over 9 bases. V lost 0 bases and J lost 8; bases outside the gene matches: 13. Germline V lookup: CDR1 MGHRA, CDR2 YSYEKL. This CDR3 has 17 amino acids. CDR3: CASSQEMGDREWSEAFF. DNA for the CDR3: TGCGCCAGCAGCCAAGAAATGGGGGACAGGGAATGGTCGGAAGCTTTCTTT.

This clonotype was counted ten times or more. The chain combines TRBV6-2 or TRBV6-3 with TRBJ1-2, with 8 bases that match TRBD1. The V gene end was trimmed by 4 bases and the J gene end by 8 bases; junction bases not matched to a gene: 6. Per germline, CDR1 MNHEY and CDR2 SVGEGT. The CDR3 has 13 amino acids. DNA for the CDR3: TGTGCCAGCAGTTTGACAGGGGAAGACGGCTACACCTTC. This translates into CASSLTGEDGYTF.

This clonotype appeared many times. The DNA for the CDR3 is TGTGCCAGCAGGTCCTATGGGGGGGGTTACAATGAGCAGTTCTTC. It yields the protein CASRSYGGGYNEQFF. The rearrangement uses TRBV11-2 and TRBJ2-1; TRBD2 matches at 7 bases. The V segment lost 6 bases and the J segment 4 bases; nucleotides outside the gene matches: 9. The germline V gene has CDR1 SGHAT and CDR2 FQNNGV. This CDR3 is built from 15 residues.

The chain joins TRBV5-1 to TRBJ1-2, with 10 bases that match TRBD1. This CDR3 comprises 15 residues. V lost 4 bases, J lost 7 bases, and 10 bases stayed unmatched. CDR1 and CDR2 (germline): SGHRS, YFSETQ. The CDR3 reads CASSAQPGTGVGYTF. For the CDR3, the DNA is TGCGCCAGCAGCGCCCAGCCCGGGACAGGGGTTGGCTACACCTTC.

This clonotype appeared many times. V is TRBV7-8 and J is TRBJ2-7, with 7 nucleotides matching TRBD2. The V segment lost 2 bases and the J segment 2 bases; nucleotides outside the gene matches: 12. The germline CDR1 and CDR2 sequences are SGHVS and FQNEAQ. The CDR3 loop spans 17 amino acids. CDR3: CASSLKWAGVRTYEQYF. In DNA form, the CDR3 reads TGTGCCAGCAGCTTAAAGTGGGCGGGGGTTAGAACCTACGAGCAGTACTTC.